The T cell receptor (beta chain) under discussion was sequenced for a study of post-analysis software for immune sequencing data. About this clonotype: The antigen is not known.

The CDR3 sequence is 14 residues long. CDR1 is MDHEN and CDR2 is SYDVKM in the germline V gene. Unique molecular identifiers tagged the TCR beta cDNA libraries. MiXCR was run by TCRdb on the PCR reads, yielding one entry per CDR3 protein. The profile shows about 760,000 distinct CDR3 sequences, just under 30% of them singletons. Study results and limitations: Co-batched samples clustered tightly together by F measure. Among roughly 5 TRBV segments more frequent in patients than controls were TRBV5-6, TRBV5-1 and TRBV20-1. People with multiple sclerosis had a significantly lower normalized Chao1 diversity than controls did.

Sequencing was performed on blood. The rearrangement links TRBV28 to TRBJ2-5; D is uncertain. The DNA end lines up better with TRBJ2-7; the J call may be wrong. This receptor was taken from a girl aged 5 to 17 with multiple sclerosis. The CDR3 reads CASSRPPLPLEQYF. CDR3 nucleotide sequence: TGTGCCAGCAGTCGACCCCCACTACCACTCGAGCAGTACTTC.